This paragraph reports one T cell receptor beta chain. In germline, CDR1 is SGHTA, CDR2 FQGTGA. The CDR3 length is 15 residues. After removal of 6 bases from V and 3 bases from J, the junction contained 9 bases not matched to a gene. These data originate in a study of patients and donors after allogeneic stem cell transplantation. TCRdb used MiXCR to reprocess the RT-PCR reads, holding one entry per CDR3 protein. This sample carries over 350,000 distinct CDR3 sequences, about a sixth of them seen once, and the ten largest clones take 7.2%. V usage is TRBV7-3 and J usage is TRBJ1-1; 8 bases map to TRBD1. The specimen sequenced was blood, either unsorted or a sorted T cell fraction (not recorded which). This TCR derives from a human donor who was either an allogeneic HSCT recipient or a stem cell or donor lymphocyte infusion donor (not recorded which). It is not recorded whose cells these are; they may come from a transplant donor. CDR3 coding DNA: TGTGCCAGCAGACCCCTCGGACAGGGAGACACTGAAGCTTTCTTT. This sequence encodes CASRPLGQGDTEAFF.